These 25 T cell receptor beta chains came from one sample sequenced in a study of T cells in localized non-small cell lung cancer. Method: immunoSEQ multiplex PCR; TCRdb's copy keeps in-frame clones and lacks some. The sample contains roughly 36,000 clones, about 76% of which appear only once. Material: PBMCs, obtained before any cancer treatment. Receptors were obtained from a woman aged 35 to 75 with stage II squamous cell lung carcinoma.

The chain uses TRBV7-8 and TRBJ2-2; D ambiguous. V lost 0 bases and J lost 4, with 9 bases in between. This CDR3 is built from 15 residues. The germline V gene encodes CDR1 SGHVS and CDR2 FQNEAQ. DNA of the CDR3: TGTGCCAGCAGCTTAGCGGGTAGTTCCACCGGGGAGCTGTTTTTT. This sequence encodes CASSLAGSSTGELFF. The entire variable domain, with the rest obtained from reference TRBV7-8 and TRBJ2-2, is as follows: GAGVSQSPRYKVAKRGQDVALRCDPISGHVSLFWYQQALGQGPEFLTYFQNEAQLDKSGLPSDRFFAERPEGSVSTLKIQRTQQEDSAVYLCASSLAGSSTGELFFGEGSRLTVL.

Only one count was recorded for this clone. V and J are TRBV28 and TRBJ2-3; 7 nucleotides line up with TRBD1. This CDR3 is 13 amino acids long. Trimming removed 5 bases from V and 4 bases from J; junction bases left unmatched: 3. Germline V gene lookup returns CDR1 MDHEN and CDR2 SYDVKM. This chain's CDR3 is CASSPQGADTQYF. The CDR3 region has the DNA TGTGCCAGCAGTCCCCAGGGGGCAGATACGCAGTATTTT.

The V call is TRBV7-5, the J call TRBJ1-3; TRBD1 is the table's D call and was not checked against the DNA. TRBV7-5 is reported as a pseudogene. The CDR3 runs to 16 residues. CDR3 loop: CASSQYQEISGNTIYF. The CDR3 region has the DNA TGTGCCAGCAGCCAGTATCAGGAAATCTCTGGAAACACCATATATTTT.

This clone was counted only a few times. This chain connects TRBV13 to TRBJ1-5, with a possible D match to TRBD1 (6 bases). The CDR3 is made up of 13 amino acids. V lost 5 bases, J lost 7 bases, and 12 bases lay in between. Per germline, CDR1 PRHDT and CDR2 FYEKMQ (reference sequence). CDR3 protein: CASSHRGGQPQHF. DNA of the CDR3: TGTGCCAGCAGCCACCGCGGGGGCCAGCCCCAGCATTTT.

This chain joins TRBV4-2 and TRBJ1-3, with a tentative D call TRBD1 (6 bases). Between the trimmed V and J ends, which lost 5 bases and 3 bases, there was a span of 17 bases. This CDR3 spans 16 amino acids. Looked up from germline, CDR1 is LGHNA and CDR2 is YNFKEQ. Here the CDR3 reads CASSGGGLRRGNTIYF. The CDR3 bases are TGTGCCAGCAGCGGGGGGGGGCTACGGCGTGGAAACACCATATATTTT.

The rearrangement uses TRBV27 and TRBJ2-7, with D perhaps being TRBD1 or TRBD2 (6 bases each). The germline CDR1 and CDR2 sequences are MNHEY and SMNVEV (reference sequence). The CDR3 runs to 13 residues. Trimming stripped 8 bases from V and 3 bases from J, with 14 bases between. CDR3 in amino acids: CASGGPGRYEQYF. In DNA, the CDR3 is TGTGCCAGCGGGGGGCCGGGCCGCTACGAGCAGTACTTC.

This chain uses TRBV4-1 with TRBJ1-4; 7 nucleotides line up with TRBD1. The CDR3 loop spans 16 amino acids. V dropped 3 bases and J dropped 3; count of bases not matched to a gene: 7. The germline CDR1 and CDR2 sequences are MGHRA and YSYEKL. CDR3 in amino acids: CASSQSGQASNEKLFF. CDR3 DNA: TGCGCCAGCAGCCAGAGCGGACAGGCGTCTAATGAAAAACTGTTTTTT.

This chain joins TRBV28 and TRBJ1-2, with D maybe TRBD1 (6 bases). Trimming took 6 bases from V and 8 from J, leaving 19 bases between them. This CDR3 spans 14 amino acids. Germline CDR1 MDHEN, CDR2 SYDVKM. CDR3 sequence reads: CASRRGGRSFGYTF. For the CDR3, the DNA is TGTGCCAGCAGACGGGGGGGCCGGAGCTTCGGCTACACCTTC.

The V gene is TRBV28, the J gene TRBJ1-1; a weak D match, TRBD1 (6 bases). The CDR3 spans 15 residues. The germline gives CDR1 MDHEN, CDR2 SYDVKM. V lost 5 bases and J 0 bases, leaving 13 bases between the germline ends. CDR3 region: CASSLQTGMNTEAFF. In nucleotides, the CDR3 is TGTGCCAGCAGTCTCCAGACAGGTATGAACACTGAAGCTTTCTTT.

The rearrangement uses TRBV6-5 and TRBJ1-5; D gene ambiguous. This CDR3 region has 13 residues. Germline V gene sequence: CDR1 MNHEY, CDR2 SVGAGI. V was cut by 10 bases and J by 4 bases, with 14 bases left in between. The CDR3 is CATRGLGNQPQHF. The CDR3, as DNA: TGTGCCACCCGGGGTCTGGGAAATCAGCCCCAGCATTTT.

The chain has TRBV18 and TRBJ1-1; D unresolved. Trimming removed 0 bases from V and 5 bases from J, with 7 bases in between. Germline values: CDR1 KGHSH, CDR2 LQKENI. The CDR3 totals 13 residues. CDR3 DNA sequence: TGTGCCAGCTCACCACCCCCGATTACTGAAGCTTTCTTT. It translates to CASSPPPITEAFF.

The V and J genes are TRBV27 and TRBJ1-2, with D perhaps matching TRBD1 (5 bases). Germline V gene sequence: CDR1 MNHEY, CDR2 SMNVEV (reference sequence). Deletions cut 5 bases from V and 6 bases from J, with 16 bases between. The CDR3 has 14 amino acids. As DNA, the CDR3 is TGTGCCAGCAGTCCCCTTCGGGGGGGAGATGGCTACACCTTC. Translating gives CASSPLRGGDGYTF.

By share, this clone ranks as medium-sized. CDR3 region: CASSHLTGLKRGEQYF. The CDR3 DNA reads TGTGCCAGCAGTCACCTAACGGGTCTGAAAAGGGGGGAGCAGTACTTC. The J gene is TRBJ2-7, the V gene TRBV27; D is possibly TRBD1 (6 bases). Trimming pared 5 bases from V and 7 bases from J, leaving 24 bases between. From germline, CDR1 is MNHEY and CDR2 SMNVEV (reference sequence). The CDR3 loop spans 16 amino acids.

DNA for the CDR3: TGTGCCAGTAGTATCCCCCAGGGGAAGAGCTCCTATAATTCACCCCTCCACTTT. Amino acid sequence: CASSIPQGKSSYNSPLHF. This chain links TRBV19 with TRBJ1-6; TRBD1 might be the D (6 bases). V lost 3 bases and J lost 0, with 15 bases in between. The V gene's germline CDR1 is LNHDA and CDR2 SQIVND (reference sequence). The CDR3 totals 18 residues.

The CDR3 DNA follows: TGCGCCAGCAGCCAAATCCAAGAGACCCAGTACTTC. It yields the protein CASSQIQETQYF. The chain is built from TRBV5-1 and TRBJ2-5; D not certain. This CDR3 is built from 12 residues. V lost 4 bases and J 1 base, leaving 5 bases between the germline ends. Germline CDR1 is SGHRS and CDR2 is YFSETQ. Filled out from reference TRBV5-1 and TRBJ2-5, the complete variable domain reads KAGVTQTPRYLIKTRGQQVTLSCSPISGHRSVSWYQQTPGQGLQFLFEYFSETQRNKGNFPGRFSGRQFSNSRSEMNVSTLELGDSALYLCASSQIQETQYFGPGTRLLVL.

This clone was observed a few times. This chain joins TRBV28 and TRBJ2-7; TRBD2 matches at 8 bases. The CDR3 runs 14 residues. The germline V gene encodes CDR1 MDHEN and CDR2 SYDVKM. V gave up 5 bases and J gave up 6 bases; unmatched junction bases: 9. CDR3 loop: CASSPRGGLLEQYV. DNA for the CDR3: TGTGCCAGCAGTCCCCGCGGGGGGTTACTCGAGCAGTACGTC.

The CDR3 loop is CASSFGGPEQYF. CDR3 bases: TGTGCCAGCAGCTTCGGGGGCCCCGAGCAGTACTTC. This chain uses TRBV7-8 with TRBJ2-7; perhaps D is TRBD1 or TRBD2 (6 bases each). V lost 3 bases and J 6 bases, leaving 9 bases between the germline ends. Per germline, CDR1 SGHVS and CDR2 FQNEAQ. The CDR3 length is 12 residues. Filled out from reference TRBV7-8 and TRBJ2-7, the complete variable domain reads GAGVSQSPRYKVAKRGQDVALRCDPISGHVSLFWYQQALGQGPEFLTYFQNEAQLDKSGLPSDRFFAERPEGSVSTLKIQRTQQEDSAVYLCASSFGGPEQYFGPGTRLTVT.

This clone was seen only once. CDR3 coding DNA: TGTGCCAGCAGCCAAGGGCCCTATCAGCCCCAGCATTTT. This sequence encodes CASSQGPYQPQHF. V is TRBV7-9 and J is TRBJ1-5; D remains unclear. The CDR3 runs 13 residues. CDR1 is SEHNR, CDR2 FQNEAQ, per germline (reference sequence). The V end lost 5 bases, the J end lost 5 bases, and 10 bases lay between the germline ends.

This sequence joins TRBV20-1 and TRBJ2-5; D unclear. The CDR3 runs to 10 residues. Trimming pared 8 bases from V and 5 bases from J, leaving 9 bases between. CDR1 and CDR2 (germline): DFQATT, SNEGSKA (reference sequence). DNA of the CDR3: TGCAGTCAGGAGAAGGAGACCCAGTACTTC. Translating it yields CSQEKETQYF.

The V and J genes are TRBV19 and TRBJ1-2; possibly TRBD1 for D (6 bases). This CDR3 spans 13 amino acids. Germline CDR1 reads LNHDA; CDR2 reads SQIVND (reference sequence). Trimming took 7 bases from V and 8 from J, leaving 17 bases between them. The CDR3 region is CASTDDRLDGYTF. DNA of the CDR3: TGTGCCAGTACGGATGACAGGCTCGACGGCTACACCTTC.

This clone was detected a few times. This chain joins TRBV4-1 and TRBJ2-2; D could derive from TRBD1 or TRBD2 (5 bases each). There are 16 residues in the CDR3. Deletions cut 1 base from V and 4 bases from J, with 13 bases between. Germline-derived CDR1 and CDR2 are MGHRA and YSYEKL. The CDR3 here is CASSQGFRGVTGELFF. DNA for the CDR3: TGCGCCAGCAGCCAAGGTTTCAGAGGGGTCACCGGGGAGCTGTTTTTT.

This clone has a single count. V gene TRBV29-1 combines with J gene TRBJ1-1; D may be TRBD1 (6 bases). V was clipped by 6 bases and J by 5 bases, with 13 bases between them. Germline CDR1 reads SQVTM; CDR2 reads ANQGSEA. The CDR3 is 12 residues long. For the CDR3, the DNA is TGCAGCGTGGACAGCATGGGGACTGAAGCTTTCTTT. It is translated as CSVDSMGTEAFF.

This chain links TRBV10-3 with TRBJ1-5; D is perhaps TRBD1 (5 bases). Trimming took off 2 bases at V and 7 bases at J, with 12 bases between the two ends. This CDR3 comprises 14 residues. Germline CDR1 ENHRY, CDR2 SYGVKD. The CDR3 region is CAISEGREGQPQHF. The CDR3 DNA reads as TGTGCCATCAGTGAGGGCAGGGAAGGCCAGCCCCAGCATTTT.

This clone was seen only a few times. J is TRBJ1-5 and V is TRBV19; TRBD1 agrees at 7 bases. This CDR3 contains 16 residues. Per germline, CDR1 LNHDA and CDR2 SQIVND (reference sequence). The trim removed 6 bases at V and 2 bases at J, leaving 10 bases unmatched. The CDR3 sequence is CASRDRATRGNQPQHF. For the CDR3, the DNA is TGTGCCAGTAGAGACAGGGCCACAAGGGGCAATCAGCCCCAGCATTTT.

J is TRBJ2-7 and V is TRBV18, with D unclear. The germline CDR1 and CDR2 sequences are KGHSH and LQKENI. The CDR3 totals 15 residues. V shed 2 bases and J shed 4 bases, with 15 bases lying between them. CDR3 in amino acids: CASSPTVEGFYEQYF. The CDR3 nucleotides read TGTGCCAGCTCACCAACGGTAGAAGGGTTTTACGAGCAGTACTTC. Based on the CDR3 plus reference TRBV18 and TRBJ2-7, the full variable domain is NAGVMQNPRHLVRRRGQEARLRCSPMKGHSHVYWYRQLPEEGLKFMVYLQKENIIDESGMPKERFSAEFPKEGPSILRIQQVVRGDSAAYFCASSPTVEGFYEQYFGPGTRLTVT.